The clone carrying this TCR beta chain has more than one count but fewer than ten. Trimming stripped 5 bases from V and 3 bases from J, with 4 bases between. CDR3 size: 12 residues. This sample stems from a study of Graves' ophthalmopathy and Graves' hyperthyroidism. Study-wide context: At the time of initial diagnosis and before any treatment, peripheral blood was collected.

Amplifying from RNA transcripts, the study obtained TCR beta CDR3 regions. First-round RT-PCR employed HTBI primers, with a second-round multiplex PCR after it. TCRdb ran MiXCR on the multiplex PCR reads and lists one entry per CDR3 protein. The sample yields a few hundred thousand distinct CDR3 sequences, approximately 15% seen once. The chain has TRBV12-3 or TRBV12-4 and TRBJ2-2; no reliable D call. The specimen was peripheral blood. The TCR comes from a woman in her late teens or twenties with stable Graves' hyperthyroidism. In nucleotides, the CDR3 is TGTGCCAGCAGTGTCTACACCGGGGAGCTGTTTTTT. Translation gives CASSVYTGELFF.